These 20 T cell receptor beta chains originate from one sample sequenced in a study of radiotherapy plus CTLA-4 blockade in lung cancer. The assay was immunoSEQ multiplex PCR, and TCRdb's table has in-frame clones only and misses some. The repertoire holds some 100,000 clones, with about four fifths as singletons. The material was peripheral blood, obtained from a patient treated with radiotherapy plus ipilimumab. The receptor set was obtained from a human donor with non-small cell lung cancer who had a partial response to radiotherapy plus ipilimumab.

The chain links TRBV28 to TRBJ2-7; tentative D call: TRBD1 (6 bases). CDR1 is MDHEN and CDR2 is SYDVKM in the germline V gene. Trimming stripped 5 bases from V and 6 bases from J, with 17 bases between. CDR3 size: 14 residues. The CDR3 reads CASSTPGGQLEQYV. CDR3 in DNA: TGTGCCAGCAGTACCCCGGGCGGACAGCTCGAGCAGTACGTC.

V gene TRBV4-1 combines with J gene TRBJ2-3; the D gene is possibly TRBD1 (6 bases). Germline CDR1 and CDR2: MGHRA and YSYEKL. The CDR3 contains 17 residues. Trimming removed 0 bases at V and 2 bases at J, with 15 bases between. CDR3 residues: CASSQDRGSTPTDTQYF. Written as DNA, the CDR3 is TGCGCCAGCAGCCAAGATAGGGGGAGTACCCCCACAGATACGCAGTATTTT.

This clone appeared a few times. This chain uses TRBV28 with TRBJ1-3; 8 bases are a match to TRBD1. Trimming took 2 bases from V and 15 from J; bases not matched to a gene: 6. Looked up from germline, CDR1 is MDHEN and CDR2 is SYDVKM. This CDR3 is 12 amino acids long. CDR3 DNA: TGTGCCAGCAGTTTAAGAACAGGGGGAACATATTTT. Encoded protein: CASSLRTGGTYF.

The J gene is TRBJ2-3, the V gene TRBV18; the match to TRBD2 covers 14 bases. The V gene end was trimmed by 2 bases and the J gene end by 3 bases; junction bases not matched to a gene: 1. Germline V lookup: CDR1 KGHSH, CDR2 LQKENI. This CDR3 is built from 16 residues. CDR3 bases: TGTGCCAGCTCACCAGGGACTAGCGGGAGAACAGATACGCAGTATTTT. Protein: CASSPGTSGRTDTQYF.

V usage is TRBV15 and J usage is TRBJ1-5; TRBD1 matches 10 bases. Trimming at V came to 1 base and at J to 6 bases, leaving 6 bases not matched to a gene. The CDR3 length is 16 residues. Germline lookup yields CDR1 LNHNV and CDR2 YYDKDF (reference sequence). The CDR3 sequence is CATSRVTGGATQPQHF. The CDR3 DNA reads as TGTGCCACCAGCAGAGTGACAGGGGGCGCGACTCAGCCCCAGCATTTT.

V and J are TRBV30 and TRBJ2-5; the D gene is possibly TRBD2 (7 bases). V lost 0 bases and J lost 4, with 15 bases in between. Germline assignment: CDR1 GTSNPN and CDR2 SVGIG (reference sequence). The CDR3 runs 15 residues. CDR3 loop: CAWSVRGGARETQYF. DNA of the CDR3: TGTGCCTGGAGTGTAAGGGGGGGAGCCAGAGAGACCCAGTACTTC.

V is TRBV15 and J is TRBJ2-7; D perhaps matches TRBD1 (5 bases). V was pared by 0 bases and J by 5 bases, with 14 bases between. Germline loops: CDR1 LNHNV, CDR2 YYDKDF (reference sequence). The CDR3 spans 15 residues. The CDR3 region is CATSRDIQGSDEQYF. Written as DNA, the CDR3 is TGTGCCACCAGCAGAGATATCCAGGGATCGGACGAGCAGTACTTC.

The gene calls are TRBV5-1 and TRBJ1-2; D perhaps matches TRBD1 (6 bases). Germline-derived CDR1 and CDR2 are SGHRS and YFSETQ. Trimming took off 5 bases at V and 11 bases at J, with 22 bases between the two ends. The CDR3 has 14 amino acids. The CDR3 nucleotides are TGCGCCAGCAGGGCCGTGACAACAGGGTTTTTATACACCTTC. This sequence encodes CASRAVTTGFLYTF.

The chain carries TRBV2 and TRBJ2-1; 12 positions agree with TRBD1. CDR1 and CDR2 (germline): SNHLY, FYNNEI. The ends lost 3 bases at V and 12 bases at J; junction bases unmatched: 6. The CDR3 runs 14 residues. The CDR3 protein is CASSDGTGGIGQFF. For the CDR3, the DNA is TGTGCCAGCAGTGATGGGACAGGGGGCATTGGGCAGTTCTTC.

The chain couples TRBV30 to TRBJ2-7; D is undetermined. The V and J ends lost 2 bases and 6 bases respectively, with 8 bases between them. The germline CDR1 and CDR2 sequences are GTSNPN and SVGIG (reference sequence). This CDR3 comprises 11 residues. The CDR3 sequence is CAWSRGFEQYF. CDR3 nucleotides: TGTGCCTGGAGTCGAGGATTCGAGCAGTACTTC.

The rearrangement links TRBV5-1 to TRBJ2-1; 8 bases match TRBD1. The ends lost 3 bases at V and 12 bases at J; junction bases unmatched: 17. The germline V gene encodes CDR1 SGHRS and CDR2 YFSETQ. There are 16 residues in the CDR3. The CDR3 protein is CASSSEPGQVAWGQFF. The CDR3 bases are TGCGCCAGCAGCTCCGAACCGGGACAGGTAGCTTGGGGGCAGTTCTTC.

The V and J genes are TRBV5-4 and TRBJ1-1, with 8 positions matching TRBD1. In germline, CDR1 is SGHNT, CDR2 YYREEE (reference sequence). J was trimmed by 4 bases and V by 0 bases; bases with no gene match: 5. The CDR3 is 15 amino acids. The chain's CDR3 is CASSLDRGMVTEAFF. The CDR3 coding sequence is TGTGCCAGCAGCTTGGACAGGGGGATGGTCACTGAAGCTTTCTTT.

There are a few counts of this clone. V gene TRBV23-1 combines with J gene TRBJ1-3, with D unresolved. TRBV23-1 is an ORF, and what it does is uncertain. The CDR3 has 16 amino acids. V shed 2 bases and J shed 1 base, with 12 bases lying between them. The CDR3, as DNA: TGCGCCAGCAGTCAAATCTGGGTCGGGTCTGGAAACACCATATATTTT. Translation: CASSQIWVGSGNTIYF.

Details on this clone: The junction does not match germline at one end; this may be a read error. This chain links TRBV28 with TRBJ1-1, with D unclear. The germline gives CDR1 MDHEN, CDR2 SYDVKM. The CDR3 consists of 14 residues. Here the CDR3 DNA reads TGTGCCAGCAACACGCACGGGATGAACACTGGAGCTTTCTTT. This translates into CASNTHGMNTGAFF.

V gene TRBV18 combines with J gene TRBJ2-2, with TRBD1 matching 12 bases. CDR1 is KGHSH and CDR2 is LQKENI in the germline V gene. CDR3 length: 16 residues. After removal of 3 bases from V and 6 bases from J, the junction contained 5 bases not matched to a gene. In nucleotides, the CDR3 is TGTGCCAGCTCACCGGGACAGGGGGCGCTCGCCGGGGAGCTGTTTTTT. Protein: CASSPGQGALAGELFF.

The chain joins TRBV5-5 to TRBJ2-1; D is possibly TRBD2 (5 bases). CDR1 is SGHKS, CDR2 YYEKEE, per germline (reference sequence). This CDR3 is built from 15 residues. V was trimmed by 0 bases and J by 7 bases, leaving 14 bases between them. The DNA for the CDR3 is TGTGCCAGCAGCTTGGGACTATCAAGCACAAATGAGCAGTTCTTC. Protein: CASSLGLSSTNEQFF. The variable domain in full, with the rest retrieved from reference TRBV5-5 and TRBJ2-1, is DAGVTQSPTHLIKTRGQQVTLRCSPISGHKSVSWYQQVLGQGPQFIFQYYEKEERGRGNFPDRFSARQFPNYSSELNVNALLLGDSALYLCASSLGLSSTNEQFFGPGTRLTVL.

Only a few counts were recorded for this clone. DNA for the CDR3: TGTGCCAGCAGCGTAGCAGGGGCCGGCTCTGGAAACACCATATATTTT. Encoded protein: CASSVAGAGSGNTIYF. The chain uses TRBV9 and TRBJ1-3, with D possibly TRBD1 on 6 matching bases. The CDR3 is 16 residues long. Germline V lookup: CDR1 SGDLS, CDR2 YYNGEE. V was trimmed by 0 bases and J by 0 bases, leaving 10 bases between them.

The chain recombines TRBV28 with TRBJ2-4, with D possibly TRBD1 on 6 matching bases. CDR1 is MDHEN, CDR2 SYDVKM, per germline. Trimming left V 4 bases short and J 6 bases short, with 19 bases between. This CDR3 is built from 16 residues. In DNA, the CDR3 is TGTGCCAGCAGTTGGGCACTGGGGGCGTTGGGAAACATTCAGTACTTC. It specifies CASSWALGALGNIQYF. The variable domain in full, completed from reference TRBV28 and TRBJ2-4, reads DVKVTQSSRYLVKRTGEKVFLECVQDMDHENMFWYRQDPGLGLRLIYFSYDVKMKEKGDIPEGYSVSREKKERFSLILESASTNQTSMYLCASSWALGALGNIQYFGAGTRLSVL.

The chain recombines TRBV6-6 with TRBJ2-3, with TRBD2 matching over 8 bases. Trimming cost V 0 bases and J 2 bases; bases outside gene matches: 1. Looked up from germline, CDR1 is MNHNY and CDR2 is SVGAGI (reference sequence). This CDR3 is built from 15 residues. This CDR3 is CASSYSSGNTDTQYF. The CDR3 nucleotides read TGTGCCAGCAGTTACTCTAGCGGGAACACAGATACGCAGTATTTT.

This clone was recorded a few times. The rearrangement uses TRBV4-2 and TRBJ1-4, with D perhaps matching TRBD1 (6 bases). Germline loops: CDR1 LGHNA, CDR2 YNFKEQ. The germline V and J ends were trimmed by 4 bases and 5 bases, with 29 bases remaining between them. There are 20 residues in the CDR3. The DNA for the CDR3 is TGTGCCAGCAGCCGATACTACGCATCTCCATCACAGGGAGAAAATGAAAAACTGTTTTTT. This translates into CASSRYYASPSQGENEKLFF.